What follows are 27 T cell receptor beta chains derived from one specimen sequenced in a study of blood T cell repertoires in COVID-19. Assay used: immunoSEQ multiplex PCR; TCRdb lists only in-frame clones, some missing. The sample yields 250,000 to 350,000 clones, around 81% seen once. The sample taken for sequencing was peripheral blood. These receptors were taken from a person between 65 and 79 years old with COVID-19, enrolled during active disease.

The chain couples TRBV3-1 (or the pseudogene TRBV3-2) to TRBJ2-7; D uncertain. V gave up 4 bases and J gave up 0 bases, with 4 bases separating them. Germline-derived CDR1 and CDR2 are LGHDT and YNNKEL (reference sequence). This CDR3 contains 12 residues. DNA of the CDR3: TGTGCCAGCAGCCGGAGCTCCTACGAGCAGTACTTC. This sequence encodes CASSRSSYEQYF.

This rearrangement joins TRBV28 to TRBJ1-1, with 7 bases fitting TRBD1. Germline-derived CDR1 and CDR2 are MDHEN and SYDVKM. The CDR3 runs 16 residues. V lost 4 bases and J lost 0; bases outside the gene matches: 8. CDR3 region: CASSSNRDSMNTEAFF. The CDR3 nucleotides are TGTGCCAGCAGTTCAAATCGGGACAGCATGAACACTGAAGCTTTCTTT.

The chain recombines TRBV2 with TRBJ2-5; the D gene is possibly TRBD2 (5 bases). Germline V gives CDR1 SNHLY, CDR2 FYNNEI. The ends were cut back, 4 bases at V and 2 bases at J, with 11 bases in the middle. The CDR3 covers 14 residues. CDR3 sequence reads: CASSVRAVQETQYF. In nucleotides, the CDR3 is TGTGCCAGCAGTGTGAGGGCGGTTCAAGAGACCCAGTACTTC.

This clone is a singleton in its sample. This chain connects TRBV19 to TRBJ1-3; the match to TRBD1 covers 7 bases. CDR1 is LNHDA and CDR2 is SQIVND in the germline V gene (reference sequence). After removal of 9 bases from V and 9 bases from J, the junction contained 20 bases not matched to a gene. This CDR3 has 16 residues. CDR3 DNA: TGTGCCAGCAACTACAAAGGACAGGCTTCGTTGGGCACCATATATTTT. It translates to CASNYKGQASLGTIYF. Full variable domain (rest looked up from reference TRBV19 and TRBJ1-3): DGGITQSPKYLFRKEGQNVTLSCEQNLNHDAMYWYRQDPGQGLRLIYYSQIVNDFQKGDIAEGYSVSREKKESFPLTVTSAQKNPTAFYLCASNYKGQASLGTIYFGEGSWLTVV.

The chain has TRBV27 and TRBJ2-1; 9 bases line up with TRBD2. V shed 6 bases, J shed 5 bases, and the junction held 8 bases outside the gene matches. The CDR3 has 15 amino acids. Germline lookup yields CDR1 MNHEY and CDR2 SMNVEV (reference sequence). The CDR3 DNA reads as TGTGCCAGCAGAAACGAGACTAGCGGAGACAATGAGCAGTTCTTC. Translating it yields CASRNETSGDNEQFF.

This clone occurred once. The CDR3 reads CASSIRQANEKLFF. The CDR3 DNA is TGTGCCAGCAGCATTCGACAGGCTAATGAAAAACTGTTTTTT. V and J are TRBV7-9 and TRBJ1-4; weak D call: TRBD1 (6 bases). This CDR3 has 14 residues. Deletions cut 5 bases from V and 3 bases from J, with 10 bases between. From germline, CDR1 is SEHNR and CDR2 FQNEAQ (reference sequence).

The chain links TRBV5-4 to TRBJ2-5, with D perhaps matching TRBD2 (5 bases). CDR1 is SGHNT, CDR2 YYREEE, per germline (reference sequence). V lost 4 bases and J lost 1, with 17 bases in between. This CDR3 contains 16 residues. In DNA, the CDR3 is TGTGCCAGCAGCCCAAGAGGACTCTCGTCCCAAGAGACCCAGTACTTC. Protein: CASSPRGLSSQETQYF. Based on the CDR3 plus reference TRBV5-4 and TRBJ2-5, the full variable domain is ETGVTQSPTHLIKTRGQQVTLRCSSQSGHNTVSWYQQALGQGPQFIFQYYREEENGRGNFPPRFSGLQFPNYSSELNVNALELDDSALYLCASSPRGLSSQETQYFGPGTRLLVL.

This clone was detected a few times. DNA for the CDR3: TGTGCCAGCAGGGGGTGGGACTCCGAGCGAGAGACCCAGTACTTC. Amino acids: CASRGWDSERETQYF. The V gene is TRBV6-5, the J gene TRBJ2-5, with D possibly being TRBD2 (6 bases). CDR3 length: 15 amino acids. V was pared by 6 bases and J by 4 bases, with 18 bases between. CDR1 is MNHEY, CDR2 SVGAGI, per germline.

The chain has TRBV25-1 and TRBJ2-1; 12 positions agree with TRBD2. Germline V lookup: CDR1 MGHDK, CDR2 SYGVNS. Trimming took 4 bases from V and 7 from J; bases not matched to a gene: 5. The CDR3 runs 15 residues. CDR3 coding DNA: TGTGCCAGCAGTGGAGCTAGCGGGAGGGGTAATGAGCAGTTCTTC. Translating gives CASSGASGRGNEQFF. Together with reference TRBV25-1 and TRBJ2-1, the CDR3 gives the full variable domain: EADIYQTPRYLVIGTGKKITLECSQTMGHDKMYWYQQDPGMELHLIHYSYGVNSTEKGDLSSESTVSRIRTEHFPLTLESARPSHTSQYLCASSGASGRGNEQFFGPGTRLTVL.

This sequence joins TRBV28 and TRBJ2-3, with 9 bases matching TRBD1. CDR1 and CDR2 (germline): MDHEN, SYDVKM. This CDR3 has 15 amino acids. Germline trimming cut 7 bases from V and 1 base from J; bases unmatched to any gene: 6. The CDR3 coding sequence is TGTGCCAGCACAACAGGGGGCCTTCGCACAGATACGCAGTATTTT. Translated: CASTTGGLRTDTQYF.

This chain links TRBV28 with TRBJ1-2, with 10 bases fitting TRBD1. J gave up 6 bases and V 3 bases, and 7 bases lay outside the gene matches. The CDR3 covers 15 residues. CDR1 and CDR2 (germline): MDHEN, SYDVKM. The CDR3 sequence is CASSFTTGQGNGYTF. CDR3 DNA: TGTGCCAGCAGTTTCACAACGGGACAGGGGAATGGCTACACCTTC.

The CDR3 sequence is CASSPGQGRSGANVLTF. DNA of the CDR3: TGTGCCAGCAGCCCGGGACAGGGGAGGTCTGGGGCCAACGTCCTGACTTTC. The chain links TRBV7-7 to TRBJ2-6, with TRBD1 identical over 10 bases. Germline lookup yields CDR1 SSHAT and CDR2 FNYEAQ (reference sequence). The V gene end was trimmed by 5 bases and the J gene end by 1 base; junction bases not matched to a gene: 5. CDR3 length: 17 residues.

This clone was detected only a few times. In the same sample, other DNA sequences code for this CDR3. J is TRBJ2-7 and V is TRBV3-1 (or the pseudogene TRBV3-2); the D gene is possibly TRBD2 (7 bases). This CDR3 region has 14 residues. V was shortened by 1 base and J by 2 bases, with 9 bases between the two germline ends. CDR1 is LGHDT, CDR2 YNNKEL, per germline (reference sequence). CDR3 nucleotide sequence: TGTGCCAGCAGCCAAGTGGGGGGGCCCTACGAGCAGTACTTC. Its translation: CASSQVGGPYEQYF.

This sequence joins TRBV5-6 and TRBJ1-1; D call uncertain. The CDR3 spans 15 residues. Germline-derived CDR1 and CDR2 are SGHDT and YYEEEE. With 5 bases removed from V and 5 bases from J, the gap between germline ends came to 19 bases. CDR3 nucleotides: TGTGCCAGCAGTGGATCGCGACTCGGCGGGACTGAAGCTTTCTTT. It is translated as CASSGSRLGGTEAFF.

The chain is built from TRBV5-1 and TRBJ1-5, with TRBD1 as a possible D gene (6 bases). The V end was cut by 2 bases, the J end by 3 bases, with 9 bases between. This CDR3 comprises 14 residues. Germline V gives CDR1 SGHRS, CDR2 YFSETQ. The DNA for the CDR3 is TGCGCCAGCAGCTTCGGGGGGGCCAATCAGCCCCAGCATTTT. Translated, it gives CASSFGGANQPQHF.

The chain has TRBV2 and TRBJ1-5; TRBD1 matches 7 bases. J gave up 3 bases and V 6 bases, and 5 bases lay outside the gene matches. Germline-derived CDR1 and CDR2 are SNHLY and FYNNEI. The CDR3 extends over 14 amino acids. CDR3 in DNA: TGTGCCAGCAGACCGGACAGGATCAATCAGCCCCAGCATTTT. It yields the protein CASRPDRINQPQHF.

CDR3 in amino acids: CSVKSIDRVANYGYTF. The DNA of the CDR3 is TGCAGCGTTAAGAGCATTGACAGGGTCGCCAACTATGGCTACACCTTC. The V and J genes are TRBV29-1 and TRBJ1-2, with TRBD1 identical over 7 bases. CDR3 length: 16 amino acids. J gave up 2 bases and V 5 bases, and 14 bases lay outside the gene matches. The germline V gene encodes CDR1 SQVTM and CDR2 ANQGSEA.

The chain is built from TRBV13 and TRBJ1-1; D possibly corresponds to TRBD1 (6 bases). Germline lookup yields CDR1 PRHDT and CDR2 FYEKMQ (reference sequence). Trimming left V 4 bases short and J 6 bases short, with 18 bases between. The CDR3 contains 15 residues. The CDR3 sequence: CASSSYTFGGAEAFF. The CDR3 DNA follows: TGTGCCAGCAGCTCATACACCTTTGGGGGCGCTGAAGCTTTCTTT. Using reference TRBV13 and TRBJ1-1 for the parts outside the CDR3, the full variable domain is AAGVIQSPRHLIKEKRETATLKCYPIPRHDTVYWYQQGPGQDPQFLISFYEKMQSDKGSIPDRFSAQQFSDYHSELNMSSLELGDSALYFCASSSYTFGGAEAFFGQGTRLTVV.

In the case of this clone: Other DNA variants within this sample encode the same CDR3. The chain carries TRBV28 and TRBJ1-5; unclear D gene. V gave up 1 base and J gave up 2 bases, with 9 bases separating them. CDR1 MDHEN and CDR2 SYDVKM come from the germline V gene. The CDR3 spans 15 residues. CDR3 DNA sequence: TGTGCCAGCAGTTTATCAGGAGGTGGCAATCAGCCCCAGCATTTT. Amino acid sequence: CASSLSGGGNQPQHF.

This clone occurred once. The J gene is TRBJ2-7, the V gene TRBV9, with 12 bases lining up with TRBD2. V lost 3 bases, J lost 4 bases, and 2 bases stayed unmatched. Per the germline V gene, CDR1 is SGDLS and CDR2 is YYNGEE. CDR3 size: 14 residues. In DNA, the CDR3 is TGTGCCAGCAGCGGAGGACTAGCGGGGTACGAGCAGTACTTC. It is translated as CASSGGLAGYEQYF.

In the case of this clone: An end of the junction does not agree with germline; a read error may underlie this. J is TRBJ2-2 and V is TRBV19; no firm D call. The CDR3 is made up of 12 amino acids. CDR1 LNHDA and CDR2 SQIVND come from the germline V gene (reference sequence). This chain's CDR3 is CASSINNGELFF. DNA of the CDR3: TGTGCCAGTAGTATTAACAACGGGGAGCTGTTTTTT. The whole variable domain, filled in from reference TRBV19 and TRBJ2-2, reads DGGITQSPKYLFRKEGQNVTLSCEQNLNHDAMYWYRQDPGQGLRLIYYSQIVNDFQKGDIAEGYSVSREKKESFPLTVTSAQKNPTAFYLCASSINNGELFFGEGSRLTVL.

This chain connects TRBV15 to TRBJ1-6, with D possibly TRBD1 on 6 matching bases. The germline V gene encodes CDR1 LNHNV and CDR2 YYDKDF (reference sequence). The V gene lost 0 bases and the J gene lost 6 bases, with 12 bases spanning the gap. The CDR3 consists of 16 residues. Here the CDR3 DNA reads TGTGCCACCAGCAGAGAACCGGGACATCGTAATTCACCCCTCCACTTT. Encoded protein: CATSREPGHRNSPLHF.

The chain employs TRBV2 and TRBJ1-5; D possibly corresponds to TRBD1 (5 bases). CDR3 length equals 14 residues. V gave up 2 bases and J gave up 5 bases, with 10 bases separating them. Germline-derived CDR1 and CDR2 are SNHLY and FYNNEI. CDR3 sequence: CASSESGPHQPQHF. CDR3 DNA: TGTGCCAGCAGTGAATCAGGGCCCCATCAGCCCCAGCATTTT.

There are a few counts of this clone. The rearrangement links TRBV7-2 to TRBJ1-3; possible D gene TRBD1, 6 bases. Germline loops: CDR1 SGHTA, CDR2 FQGNSA. The CDR3 extends over 15 amino acids. Trimming took off 3 bases at V and 0 bases at J, with 9 bases between the two ends. As DNA, the CDR3 is TGTGCCAGCAGCTTCACAGGGCTCTCTGGAAACACCATATATTTT. This gives the protein CASSFTGLSGNTIYF.

J is TRBJ1-2 and V is TRBV5-1; a weak D match, TRBD1 (5 bases). The CDR3 consists of 15 residues. Germline V lookup: CDR1 SGHRS, CDR2 YFSETQ. Trimming stripped 0 bases from V and 4 bases from J, with 13 bases between. The CDR3 bases are TGCGCCAGCAGCTTGGTAGGGGATTTCGGCTATGGCTACACCTTC. Its translation: CASSLVGDFGYGYTF. Drawing the rest from reference TRBV5-1 and TRBJ1-2, the complete variable domain is KAGVTQTPRYLIKTRGQQVTLSCSPISGHRSVSWYQQTPGQGLQFLFEYFSETQRNKGNFPGRFSGRQFSNSRSEMNVSTLELGDSALYLCASSLVGDFGYGYTFGSGTRLTVV.

This chain links TRBV5-1 with TRBJ2-3, with D maybe TRBD2 (6 bases). The V end lost 0 bases, the J end lost 0 bases, and 11 bases lay between the germline ends. There are 16 residues in the CDR3. Germline V gene data show CDR1 as SGHRS and CDR2 as YFSETQ. CDR3 residues: CASSLGGSGSTDTQYF. In DNA form, the CDR3 reads TGCGCCAGCAGCTTGGGGGGTAGCGGAAGCACAGATACGCAGTATTTT.

This chain connects TRBV7-8 to TRBJ2-7; a possible D gene is TRBD2 (6 bases). V shed 0 bases and J shed 5 bases, with 11 bases lying between them. This CDR3 is 14 amino acids long. The germline CDR1 and CDR2 sequences are SGHVS and FQNEAQ. The DNA of the CDR3 is TGTGCCAGCAGCTTAGCGAGTTGGGGGGACGAGCAGTACTTC. It is translated as CASSLASWGDEQYF.